The clone carrying this T cell receptor (beta chain) has a handful of counts. No antigen is known for it. CDR1 and CDR2 from the germline V gene are MNHEY and SMNVEV (reference sequence). CDR3 length: 16 residues. Trimming took 4 bases from V and 4 from J, leaving 19 bases between them. 13 Jbeta primers and 60 Vbeta primers were used for the PCR. Generated by immunoSEQ multiplex PCR, the TCRdb table keeps only in-frame clones and is missing some. The sample consists of about 140,000 clones, 70% to 85% of them appearing once. The source of the sample is a study of cytomegalovirus exposure and HLA in healthy donors. Overall study results and limits: Roughly even sequencing depth across donors was the assumption behind the presence/absence analyses. Within the data, a cluster of highly shared sequence variants was likely a sequencing artifact. According to the study, 150 to 200 TCR beta chains were cytomegalovirus-associated. TCR beta chains associated with HLA were, in a later analysis, more clonally expanded than equally common others.

The rearrangement joins TRBV27 to TRBJ1-2, with a possible D match to TRBD1 (6 bases). Sequenced sample: PBMCs. The clonotype comes from a man in his forties in good health and CMV-seropositive. The CDR3 region is CASSSAGTHYTYGYTF. The CDR3 coding sequence is TGTGCCAGCAGTTCCGCCGGGACACATTATACCTATGGCTACACCTTC.